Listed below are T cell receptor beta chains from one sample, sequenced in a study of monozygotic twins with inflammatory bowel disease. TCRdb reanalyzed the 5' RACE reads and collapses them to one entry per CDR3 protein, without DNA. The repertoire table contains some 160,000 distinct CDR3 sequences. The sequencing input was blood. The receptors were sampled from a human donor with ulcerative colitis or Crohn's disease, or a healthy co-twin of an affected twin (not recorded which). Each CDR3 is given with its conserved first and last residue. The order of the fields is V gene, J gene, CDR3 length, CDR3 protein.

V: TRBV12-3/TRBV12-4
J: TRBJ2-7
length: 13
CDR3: CAASRTGDGEQYF

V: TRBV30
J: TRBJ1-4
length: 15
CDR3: CAWSGIITVNEKLFF

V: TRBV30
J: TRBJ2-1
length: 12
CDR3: CAWSASRGEQFF

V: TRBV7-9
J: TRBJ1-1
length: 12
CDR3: CASSETTATAFF

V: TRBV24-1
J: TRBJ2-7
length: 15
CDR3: CATSESTGRSYEQYF

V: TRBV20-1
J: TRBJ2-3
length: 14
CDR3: CSAPTAESTDTQYF

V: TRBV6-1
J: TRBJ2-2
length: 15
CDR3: CASSRRTPITGELFF

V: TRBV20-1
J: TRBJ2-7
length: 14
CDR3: CSARTRTGTYEQYF

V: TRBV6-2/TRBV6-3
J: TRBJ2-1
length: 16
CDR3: CASSYGVGTPYNEQFF

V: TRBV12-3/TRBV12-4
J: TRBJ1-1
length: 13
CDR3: CASSITGGTEAFF

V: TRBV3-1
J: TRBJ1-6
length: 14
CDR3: CASSHSTGASPLHF

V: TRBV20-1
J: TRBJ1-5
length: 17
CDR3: CSATGTGGVWSNQPQHF

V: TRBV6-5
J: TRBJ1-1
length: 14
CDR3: CASSYIGGITEAFF

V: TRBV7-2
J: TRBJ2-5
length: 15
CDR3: CASSPRSRLQETQYF

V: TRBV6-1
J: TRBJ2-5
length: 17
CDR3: CASSDWRSGTTRETQYF

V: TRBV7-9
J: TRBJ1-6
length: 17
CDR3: CASSLATGFGHNSPLHF

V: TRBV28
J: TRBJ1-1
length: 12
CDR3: CASSFRSFRAFF

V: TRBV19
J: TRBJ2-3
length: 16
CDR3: CASSTPDRASTDTQYF

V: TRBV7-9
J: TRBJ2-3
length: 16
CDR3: CASSLDGTPVTDTQYF

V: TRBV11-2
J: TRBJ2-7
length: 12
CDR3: CASRQGTYEQYF

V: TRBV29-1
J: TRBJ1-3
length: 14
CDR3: CSVDTAGSGNTIYF

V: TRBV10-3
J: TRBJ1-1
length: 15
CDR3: CAISESPGLDTEAFF

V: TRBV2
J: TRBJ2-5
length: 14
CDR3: CASSGAGRQETQYF

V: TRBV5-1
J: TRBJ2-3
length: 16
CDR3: CASSSGGPPSTDTQYF

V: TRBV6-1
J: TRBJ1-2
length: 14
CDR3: CASFPRQVLGGYTF

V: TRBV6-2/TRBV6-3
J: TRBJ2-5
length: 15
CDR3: CASSVGTGAQETQYF

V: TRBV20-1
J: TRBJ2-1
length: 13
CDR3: CSAPLAGLNEQFF

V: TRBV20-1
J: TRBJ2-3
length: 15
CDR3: CSARDREGLADTQYF

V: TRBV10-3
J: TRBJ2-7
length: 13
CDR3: CAISEPPYYEQYF

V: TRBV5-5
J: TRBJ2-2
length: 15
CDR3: CASSQDRANTGELFF

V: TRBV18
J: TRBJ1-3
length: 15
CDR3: CASSPARASGNTIYF

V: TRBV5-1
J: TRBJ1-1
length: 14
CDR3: CASSPHTGITEAFF

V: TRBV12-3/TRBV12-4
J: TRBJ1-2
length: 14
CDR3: CASSPGQGVGGYTF

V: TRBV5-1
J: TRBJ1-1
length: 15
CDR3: CASSLDPRQDTEAFF

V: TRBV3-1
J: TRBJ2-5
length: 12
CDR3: CASSQVQETQYF

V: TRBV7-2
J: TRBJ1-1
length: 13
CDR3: CASSPAGNTEAFF

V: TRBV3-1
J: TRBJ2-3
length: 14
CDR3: CASSQDLGSMPWYF

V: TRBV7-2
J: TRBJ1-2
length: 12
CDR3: CASSLSRDGYTF

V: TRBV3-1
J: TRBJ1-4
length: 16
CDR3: CASSQDPPDRVAKLFF

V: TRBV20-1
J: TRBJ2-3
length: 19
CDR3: CSATIIGGNREWGTDTQYF

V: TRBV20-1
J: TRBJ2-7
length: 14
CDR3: CSGQGEDSSYEQYF

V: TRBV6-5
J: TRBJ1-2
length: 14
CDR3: CASSYSDRGGSYTF

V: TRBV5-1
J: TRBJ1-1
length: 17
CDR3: CASSFRPSNEMNTEAFF

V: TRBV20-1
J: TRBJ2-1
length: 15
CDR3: CSASSPSSGRDEQFF

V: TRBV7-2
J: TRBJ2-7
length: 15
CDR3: CASSSWDRGFYEQYF

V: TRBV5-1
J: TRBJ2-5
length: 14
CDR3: CASTRRGAQETQYF

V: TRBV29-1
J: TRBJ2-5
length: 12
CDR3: CSVAKGQETQYF

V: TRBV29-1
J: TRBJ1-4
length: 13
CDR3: CSVEGDHNEKLFF

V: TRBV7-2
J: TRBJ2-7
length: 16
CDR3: CASSLGLAGEGYEQYF

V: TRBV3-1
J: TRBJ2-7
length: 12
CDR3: CASSQDRGAQYF

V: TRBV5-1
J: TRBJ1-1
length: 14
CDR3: CASKLQGSNTEAFF

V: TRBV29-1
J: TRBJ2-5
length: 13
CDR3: CSVAPSGQETQYF

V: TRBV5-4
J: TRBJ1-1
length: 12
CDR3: CASSLMNTEAFF

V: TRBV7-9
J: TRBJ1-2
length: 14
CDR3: CASSPPGRKGGYTF

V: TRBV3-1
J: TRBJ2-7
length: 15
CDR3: CASSSSSGGPWEQYF